This passage covers 4 T cell receptor beta chains from one sample sequenced in a study of blood T cell repertoires in COVID-19. Clones were sequenced by immunoSEQ multiplex PCR, and TCRdb holds only the in-frame ones, with some missing. The table records tens of thousands of clones, 80% to 90% of them present only once. What was sequenced was peripheral blood. The receptors come from a woman older than 75 with active or convalescent COVID-19.

The rearrangement uses TRBV2 and TRBJ1-1; 7 nucleotides match TRBD1. The CDR3 has 13 residues. Germline V gene sequence: CDR1 SNHLY, CDR2 FYNNEI. The trim removed 8 bases at V and 7 bases at J, leaving 10 bases unmatched. The CDR3 coding sequence is TGTGCCAGCGGAAAACAGGGGCGCGATGAAGCTTTCTTT. This sequence encodes CASGKQGRDEAFF.

The V call is TRBV6-6, the J call TRBJ2-7, with 8 bases matching TRBD2. The ends lost 7 bases at V and 5 bases at J; junction bases unmatched: 7. The CDR3 runs 13 residues. The germline V gene has CDR1 MNHNY and CDR2 SVGAGI (reference sequence). The chain's CDR3 is CASISGGFDEQYF. The CDR3 nucleotides read TGTGCCAGCATTTCGGGAGGGTTCGACGAGCAGTACTTC.

The chain recombines TRBV28 with TRBJ2-2; TRBD1 matches 7 bases. CDR3 length equals 15 residues. Trimming took 8 bases from V and 6 from J; bases not matched to a gene: 12. Germline CDR1 and CDR2: MDHEN and SYDVKM. CDR3 bases: TGTGCCAGCTATACACAGGGGCAGGGGCCCGGGGAGCTGTTTTTT. Translation: CASYTQGQGPGELFF.

This sequence joins TRBV7-2 and TRBJ2-7; D not resolved. Trimming stripped 5 bases from V and 5 bases from J, with 16 bases between. The CDR3 has 14 residues. The germline V gene has CDR1 SGHTA and CDR2 FQGNSA. The CDR3: CASSGPTAGDEQYF. DNA of the CDR3: TGTGCCAGCAGCGGCCCCACAGCAGGCGACGAGCAGTACTTC.